This T cell receptor (beta chain) was profiled in a study of T cell responses to AZD1222 COVID-19 vaccine. The CDR3 is made up of 15 amino acids. V lost 6 bases and J 4 bases, leaving 13 bases between the germline ends. The germline gives CDR1 SGHAT, CDR2 FQNNGV. For this clone: Antigen unknown.

General study results and limits: In the spike-specific TCR repertoire, nearly half reportedly target unmutated variant regions. There were vaccine-associated CD4 TCRs across spike, dominant at 160-218 and 743-854. Recipients of two AZD1222 doses showed rising Spike-specific TCR breadth and depth.

Measured with immunoSEQ multiplex PCR; TCRdb has only the in-frame clones, and not every one. This sample has about 140,000 clones, with over 75% found just once. The chain combines TRBV11-2 with TRBJ2-6; no clear D. Material: peripheral blood, obtained on day 0 of AZD1222 vaccination. The clonotype comes from an adult in good health. CDR3 in amino acids: CASSYLYRGANVLTF. CDR3 nucleotide sequence: TGTGCCAGCAGTTATCTGTACCGGGGGGCCAACGTCCTGACTTTC.